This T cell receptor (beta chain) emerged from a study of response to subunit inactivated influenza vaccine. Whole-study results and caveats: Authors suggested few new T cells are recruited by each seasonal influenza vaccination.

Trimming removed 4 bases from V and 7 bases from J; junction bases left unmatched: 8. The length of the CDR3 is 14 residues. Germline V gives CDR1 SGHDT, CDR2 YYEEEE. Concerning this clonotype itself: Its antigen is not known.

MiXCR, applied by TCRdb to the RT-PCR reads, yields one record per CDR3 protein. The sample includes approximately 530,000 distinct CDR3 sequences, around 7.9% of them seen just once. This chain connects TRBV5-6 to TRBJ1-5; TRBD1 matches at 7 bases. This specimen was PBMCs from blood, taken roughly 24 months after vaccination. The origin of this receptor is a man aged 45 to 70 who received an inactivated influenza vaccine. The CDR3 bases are TGTGCCAGCAGCCGCGACAGGGCTAGCCAGCCCCAGCATTTT. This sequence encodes CASSRDRASQPQHF.